Below, one T cell receptor beta chain is given with its context. Its antigen remains unidentified. Generated by immunoSEQ multiplex PCR, the TCRdb table keeps only in-frame clones and is missing some. Of about 90,000 clones in the sample, about 90% were seen once. Trimming stripped 2 bases from V and 9 bases from J, with 20 bases between. The CDR3 covers 15 residues. Germline V gene sequence: CDR1 MDHEN, CDR2 SYDVKM. The sample belongs to a study of a mutant IDH1 vaccine in newly diagnosed glioma. Regarding time point: week 47, end of study. The study gave 300 ug of mutant IDH1 20-mer peptide per vaccine dose, with topical imiquimod.

The sample was PBMCs, taken from a glioma patient whose treatment included an IDH1 peptide vaccine. This receptor was taken from a woman aged 50 to 65 with glioma. The chain joins TRBV28 to TRBJ2-7; D is perhaps TRBD1 or TRBD2 (6 bases each). In DNA, the CDR3 is TGTGCCAGCAGTTTACGGCAACGGACGGGGGCGGTGCAGTACTTC. Protein: CASSLRQRTGAVQYF.